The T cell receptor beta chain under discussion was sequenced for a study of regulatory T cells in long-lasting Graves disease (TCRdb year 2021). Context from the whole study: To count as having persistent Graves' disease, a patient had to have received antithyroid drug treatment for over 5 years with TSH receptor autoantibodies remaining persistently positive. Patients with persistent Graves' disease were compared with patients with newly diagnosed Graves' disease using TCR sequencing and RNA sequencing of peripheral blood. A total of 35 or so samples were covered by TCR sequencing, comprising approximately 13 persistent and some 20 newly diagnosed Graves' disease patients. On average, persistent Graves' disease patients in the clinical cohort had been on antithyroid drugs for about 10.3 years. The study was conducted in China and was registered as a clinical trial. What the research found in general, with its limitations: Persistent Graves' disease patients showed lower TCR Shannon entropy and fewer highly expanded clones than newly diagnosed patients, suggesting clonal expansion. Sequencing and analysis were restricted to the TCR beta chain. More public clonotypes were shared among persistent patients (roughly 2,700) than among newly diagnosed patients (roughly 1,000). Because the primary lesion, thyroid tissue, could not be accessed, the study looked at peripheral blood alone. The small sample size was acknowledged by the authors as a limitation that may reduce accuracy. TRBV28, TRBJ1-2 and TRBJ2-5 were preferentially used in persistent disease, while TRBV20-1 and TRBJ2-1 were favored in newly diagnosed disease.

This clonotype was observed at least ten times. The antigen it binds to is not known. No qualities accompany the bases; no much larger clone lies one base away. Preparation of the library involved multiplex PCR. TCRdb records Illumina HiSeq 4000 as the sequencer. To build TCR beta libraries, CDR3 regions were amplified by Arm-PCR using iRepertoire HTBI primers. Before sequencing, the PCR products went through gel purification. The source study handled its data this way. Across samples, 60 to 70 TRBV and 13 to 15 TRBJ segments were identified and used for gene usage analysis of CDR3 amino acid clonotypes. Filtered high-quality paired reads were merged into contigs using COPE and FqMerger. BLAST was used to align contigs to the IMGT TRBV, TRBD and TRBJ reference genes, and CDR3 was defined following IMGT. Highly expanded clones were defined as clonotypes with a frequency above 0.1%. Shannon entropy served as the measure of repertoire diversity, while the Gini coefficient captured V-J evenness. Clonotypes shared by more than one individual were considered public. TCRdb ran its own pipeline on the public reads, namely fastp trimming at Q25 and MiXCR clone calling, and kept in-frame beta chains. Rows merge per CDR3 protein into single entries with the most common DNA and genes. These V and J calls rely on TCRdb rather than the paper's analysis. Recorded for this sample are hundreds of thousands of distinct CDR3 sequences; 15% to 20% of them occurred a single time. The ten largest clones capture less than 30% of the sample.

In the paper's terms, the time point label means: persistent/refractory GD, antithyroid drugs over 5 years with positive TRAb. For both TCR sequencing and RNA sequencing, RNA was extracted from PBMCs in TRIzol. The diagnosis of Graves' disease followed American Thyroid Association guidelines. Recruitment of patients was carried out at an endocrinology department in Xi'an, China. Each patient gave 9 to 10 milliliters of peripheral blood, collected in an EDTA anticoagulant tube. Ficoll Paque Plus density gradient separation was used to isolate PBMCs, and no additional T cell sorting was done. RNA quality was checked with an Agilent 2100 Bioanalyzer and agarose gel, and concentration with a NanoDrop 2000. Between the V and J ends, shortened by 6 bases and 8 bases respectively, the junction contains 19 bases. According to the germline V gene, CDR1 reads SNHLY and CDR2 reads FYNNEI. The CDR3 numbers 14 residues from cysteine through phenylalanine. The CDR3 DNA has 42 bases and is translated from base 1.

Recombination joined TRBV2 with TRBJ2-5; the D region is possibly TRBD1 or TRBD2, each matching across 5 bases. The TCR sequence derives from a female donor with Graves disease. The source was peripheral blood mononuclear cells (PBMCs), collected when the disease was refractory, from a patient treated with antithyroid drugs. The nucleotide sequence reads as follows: TGTGCCAGCAGGGGGGACGGGGCCCGGGTTACCCAGTACTTC. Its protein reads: CASRGDGARVTQYF.